This T cell receptor (beta chain) comes out of a study of immune characterization of retroperitoneal liposarcoma. MiXCR was run by TCRdb on the PCR reads, yielding one entry per CDR3 protein. The sample shows about 12,000 distinct CDR3 sequences, 47% of them seen only once. The sample taken for sequencing was tumor tissue. The TCR was taken from a female donor with retroperitoneal liposarcoma.

The CDR3 loop reads CASSHSTNEQYF. CDR3 nucleotides: TGTGCCAGCAGTCATAGTACGAATGAGCAGTACTTC. V and J are TRBV6-6 and TRBJ2-3; the D is unclear. The end of the DNA is better explained by TRBJ2-7, so the J call may be wrong. CDR3 size: 12 residues. CDR1 MNHNY and CDR2 SVGAGI come from the germline V gene (reference sequence).